This TCR beta chain appears in the sequencing data of a study of PD-L1 blockade in urothelial cancer. The wider study: Beginning in about 2014, patients received atezolizumab, given as 1,200 mg intravenously every 3 weeks.

Looked up from germline, CDR1 is LNHDA and CDR2 is SQIVND (reference sequence). Trimming left V 3 bases short and J 7 bases short, with 18 bases between. The CDR3 contains 15 residues. The data were produced by immunoSEQ multiplex PCR, yet TCRdb's version contains in-frame clones alone and is incomplete. Found here are 24,000 or so clones, roughly 89% of them singletons; the top ten hold approximately 2.8%. Concerning this clone itself: Antigen specificity is unknown.

Study-wide results and limits: Larger 3-week expansion of tumor-associated blood clones was seen in durable-benefit patients. Patients with below-median pretreatment blood clonality survived longer.

Sequenced here: PBMCs, sampled around atezolizumab (anti-PD-L1) treatment. The chain links TRBV19 to TRBJ1-1; the D is unclear. The TCR was taken from a man aged 50 to 60 with urothelial cancer. CDR3 DNA sequence: TGTGCCAGTAGTATCGTCAAGGTTGTCTCGGGTGAAGCTTTCTTT. It encodes CASSIVKVVSGEAFF.